This TCR beta chain was sequenced for a study of blood T cell repertoires in COVID-19. Across the whole study: Sites in the United States, Italy and Spain provided acute and convalescent COVID-19 samples. From T cells, B-cell-depleted T cells, or PBMCs came the material, which was cDNA or gDNA.

Under the authors' procedure: Scientists estimated how many nucleated cells there were by amplifying reference gene primers. Sequenced by immunoSEQ multiplex PCR; TCRdb stores in-frame clones only, minus some. Clonal size and the V and J genes are those of that table, whereas D and trimming came from the DNA. The sample shows about 80,000 clones, approximately 80% of them seen only once. Germline-derived CDR1 and CDR2 are SGHRS and YFSETQ. Trimming left V 6 bases short and J 0 bases short, with 9 bases between. The CDR3 loop spans 14 amino acids. The chain links TRBV5-1 to TRBJ2-2; D is ambiguous. The source material was peripheral blood. The clonotype originates from a man older than 75 with acute or convalescent COVID-19. The CDR3 DNA sequence: TGCGCCAGCAAGCTAATACCGAACACCGGGGAGCTGTTTTTT. This translates into CASKLIPNTGELFF.